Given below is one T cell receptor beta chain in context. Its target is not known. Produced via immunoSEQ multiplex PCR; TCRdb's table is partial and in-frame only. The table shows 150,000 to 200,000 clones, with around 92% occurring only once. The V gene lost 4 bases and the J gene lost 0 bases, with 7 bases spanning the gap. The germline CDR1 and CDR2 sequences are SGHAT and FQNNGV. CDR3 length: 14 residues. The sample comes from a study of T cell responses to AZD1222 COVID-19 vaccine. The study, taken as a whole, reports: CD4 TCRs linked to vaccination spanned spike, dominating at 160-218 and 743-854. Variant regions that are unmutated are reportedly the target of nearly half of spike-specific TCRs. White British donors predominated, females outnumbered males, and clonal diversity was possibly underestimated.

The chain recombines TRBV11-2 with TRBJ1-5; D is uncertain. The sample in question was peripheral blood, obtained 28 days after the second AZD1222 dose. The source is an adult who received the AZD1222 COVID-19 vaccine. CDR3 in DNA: TGTGCCAGCAGCTCCCTCGATAGCAATCAGCCCCAGCATTTT. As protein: CASSSLDSNQPQHF.